This note documents a single T cell receptor (beta chain) sequence. Profiling relied on immunoSEQ multiplex PCR, and the TCRdb table lists in-frame clones only, not all of them. This repertoire shows 90,000 to 100,000 clones, about 90% found once; its top ten account for 2% to 3%. The source of the sample is a study of T cell changes during pregnancy in multiple sclerosis. The CDR3 runs to 16 residues. The germline gives CDR1 PRHDT, CDR2 FYEKMQ (reference sequence). With V trimmed by 5 bases and J by 6 bases, 10 bases remained unmatched. V and J are TRBV13 and TRBJ2-3; 11 positions match TRBD1. The source material was peripheral blood, sampled after pregnancy. This receptor was obtained from a female donor in good health, enrolled as a control in a pregnancy study. The CDR3 nucleotides are TGTGCCAGCAGCCCCTGGGGACAGGGGGGTGTGGATACGCAGTATTTT. Its protein product is CASSPWGQGGVDTQYF.